This passage covers 14 T cell receptor beta chains from one sample sequenced in a study of blood T cell repertoires in COVID-19. Produced via immunoSEQ multiplex PCR; TCRdb's table is partial and in-frame only. The table includes around 250,000 clones, 82% detected once. The material sequenced was PBMCs or T cells enriched from blood (not recorded which). The receptors come from a middle-aged man who had recovered from COVID-19.

The genes are TRBV5-1 and TRBJ1-2; D is possibly TRBD1 (5 bases). V gave up 1 base and J gave up 7 bases, with 17 bases separating them. Germline V gives CDR1 SGHRS, CDR2 YFSETQ. The CDR3 is made up of 15 amino acids. This CDR3 reads CASSLRAGGSGGYTF. The CDR3 DNA is TGCGCCAGCAGCTTGCGCGCCGGGGGATCTGGTGGCTACACCTTC.

The DNA of the CDR3 is TGCGCCAGCAGCTTGTCGACAGGGATAAATGAAAAACTGTTTTTT. Protein product: CASSLSTGINEKLFF. The chain links TRBV5-1 to TRBJ1-4; 7 nucleotides align to TRBD1. Unmatched junction bases numbered 5, after V lost 1 base and J lost 5 bases. The CDR3 runs 15 residues. Germline-derived CDR1 and CDR2 are SGHRS and YFSETQ.

CDR3 residues: CASRAGTQNTEAFF. CDR3 coding DNA: TGCGCCAGCAGAGCCGGGACACAAAACACTGAAGCTTTCTTT. V usage is TRBV5-1 and J usage is TRBJ1-1, with D perhaps TRBD1 (6 bases). CDR3 length equals 14 residues. The germline V and J ends were trimmed by 5 bases and 2 bases, with 13 bases remaining between them. CDR1 and CDR2 (germline): SGHRS, YFSETQ. Full variable domain (outside the CDR3, taken from reference TRBV5-1 and TRBJ1-1): KAGVTQTPRYLIKTRGQQVTLSCSPISGHRSVSWYQQTPGQGLQFLFEYFSETQRNKGNFPGRFSGRQFSNSRSEMNVSTLELGDSALYLCASRAGTQNTEAFFGQGTRLTVV.

The V and J genes are TRBV19 and TRBJ1-5, with D hard to call. Germline CDR1 is LNHDA and CDR2 is SQIVND (reference sequence). The CDR3 is made up of 14 amino acids. The ends were cut back, 2 bases at V and 3 bases at J, with 8 bases in the middle. The CDR3: CASSISGHNQPQHF. In DNA, the CDR3 is TGTGCCAGTAGTATAAGCGGGCACAATCAGCCCCAGCATTTT.

The chain combines TRBV30 with TRBJ2-1, with D possibly TRBD2 on 6 matching bases. The germline V gene has CDR1 GTSNPN and CDR2 SVGIG (reference sequence). This CDR3 has 12 residues. With 2 bases removed from V and 8 bases from J, the gap between germline ends came to 10 bases. CDR3 amino acids: CAWSLGGYEQFF. The CDR3, as DNA: TGTGCCTGGAGTCTAGGAGGGTATGAGCAGTTCTTC.

This chain uses TRBV2 with TRBJ1-2, with D perhaps TRBD1 (5 bases). Germline V gives CDR1 SNHLY, CDR2 FYNNEI. The CDR3 contains 14 residues. V dropped 5 bases and J dropped 4 bases, with 14 bases sitting between them. CDR3 sequence: CASSWARGAYGYTF. The CDR3 coding sequence is TGTGCCAGCAGTTGGGCTAGGGGCGCCTATGGCTACACCTTC. The entire variable domain, with the rest obtained from reference TRBV2 and TRBJ1-2, is as follows: EPEVTQTPSHQVTQMGQEVILRCVPISNHLYFYWYRQILGQKVEFLVSFYNNEISEKSEIFDDQFSVERPDGSNFTLKIRSTKLEDSAMYFCASSWARGAYGYTFGSGTRLTVV.

The chain couples TRBV9 to TRBJ2-7, with D possibly being TRBD2 (7 bases). CDR3 size: 15 residues. Germline-derived CDR1 and CDR2 are SGDLS and YYNGEE. V was pared by 4 bases and J by 4 bases, with 18 bases between. The CDR3 reads CASSPSGGPIYEQYF. The CDR3 coding sequence is TGTGCCAGCAGCCCTTCCGGGGGGCCTATTTACGAGCAGTACTTC.

This chain uses TRBV5-4 with TRBJ1-4; D gene unclear. Germline assignment: CDR1 SGHNT and CDR2 YYREEE (reference sequence). The CDR3 loop spans 13 amino acids. V was cut by 1 base and J by 4 bases, with 5 bases left in between. The CDR3 sequence: CASSLSGNEKLFF. CDR3 in DNA: TGTGCCAGCAGCTTGAGCGGTAATGAAAAACTGTTTTTT.

The chain recombines TRBV9 with TRBJ2-1; 16 positions match TRBD2. The length of the CDR3 is 21 residues. The V gene end was trimmed by 3 bases and the J gene end by 4 bases; junction bases not matched to a gene: 16. The germline gives CDR1 SGDLS, CDR2 YYNGEE. CDR3 sequence reads: CASSGSHPGLAGGPKYNEQFF. CDR3 DNA sequence: TGTGCCAGCAGCGGATCACATCCGGGACTAGCGGGAGGGCCAAAGTACAATGAGCAGTTCTTC.

The CDR3 DNA reads TGTGCCGTATTTGCCCCGGGACAGAACACTGAAGCTTTCTTT. It yields the protein CAVFAPGQNTEAFF. The gene calls are TRBV6-5 and TRBJ1-1; D is possibly TRBD1 (6 bases). Trimming cost V 11 bases and J 1 base, with 17 bases left between them. This CDR3 is built from 14 residues. CDR1 and CDR2 (germline): MNHEY, SVGAGI.

The chain joins TRBV18 to TRBJ2-2; 9 nucleotides line up with TRBD1. The CDR3 contains 16 residues. Germline loops: CDR1 KGHSH, CDR2 LQKENI. Trimming removed 4 bases from V and 3 bases from J; junction bases left unmatched: 6. Here the CDR3 DNA reads TGTGCCAGCTCACTCCGACAGGGGGTGGACACCGGGGAGCTGTTTTTT. It translates to CASSLRQGVDTGELFF.

The chain uses TRBV13 and TRBJ1-2, with TRBD1 matching over 8 bases. The V and J ends lost 0 bases and 2 bases, in that order; junction bases with no gene match: 8. This CDR3 contains 17 residues. Germline-derived CDR1 and CDR2 are PRHDT and FYEKMQ (reference sequence). CDR3 sequence reads: CASSLGPQGAINYGYTF. The DNA of the CDR3 is TGTGCCAGCAGCTTAGGCCCCCAGGGGGCAATCAACTATGGCTACACCTTC.

This clone was observed once. Other DNA sequences within the sample encode an identical CDR3. V usage is TRBV14 and J usage is TRBJ1-6, with D possibly matching TRBD1 (5 bases). With 1 base removed from V and 6 bases from J, the gap between germline ends came to 10 bases. From germline, CDR1 is SGHDN and CDR2 FVKESK. The CDR3 is 15 amino acids. In DNA, the CDR3 is TGTGCCAGCAGCCAAGTGGGTAGGGGTAATTCACCCCTCCACTTT. It translates to CASSQVGRGNSPLHF.

V usage is TRBV6-6 and J usage is TRBJ1-2; 7 bases map to TRBD1. Germline CDR1 and CDR2: MNHNY and SVGAGI (reference sequence). This CDR3 has 13 residues. The trim removed 6 bases at V and 8 bases at J, leaving 9 bases unmatched. The CDR3 coding sequence is TGTGCCAGCAGAACCGGGACAGCGAGGGGCTACACCTTC. This encodes CASRTGTARGYTF.